The entry that follows covers one T cell receptor beta chain sequence. The antigen is undetermined. These data come from a study of CD8 T cells in Susac syndrome. General study points: As acknowledged by the study, its TCR sequencing and HLA analysis included a relatively small number of individuals.

Sequencing of TCR beta was carried out in blood CD8+ and CD4+ T cells. In contrast to the negatively isolated CD8+ and CD4+ T cells, TEMRA cells were FACS-enriched. RNA amounts of about 0.5 to 1 ug underwent reverse transcription with random hexamers. Amplification of TCR beta CDR3 by immunoSEQ multiplex PCR spanned 54 Vbeta and 13 Jbeta. Via MiXCR, TCRdb re-called the immunoSEQ multiplex PCR reads, giving one row per CDR3 protein. The sample consists of about 120,000 distinct CDR3 sequences, 94% of them appearing once. The TCR originated in a human donor with multiple sclerosis. What was sequenced was CD4+ T cells from PBMCs.

CDR3 sequence reads: CASSFPDEKLFF. CDR3 nucleotides: TGCGCCAGCAGCTTCCCTGATGAAAAACTGTTTTTT. This chain connects TRBV5-1 to TRBJ1-4; D is uncertain. This CDR3 has 12 residues. Deletions cut 2 bases from V and 6 bases from J, with 5 bases between. Germline V lookup: CDR1 SGHRS, CDR2 YFSETQ. The full variable domain, completed using reference TRBV5-1 and TRBJ1-4, is KAGVTQTPRYLIKTRGQQVTLSCSPISGHRSVSWYQQTPGQGLQFLFEYFSETQRNKGNFPGRFSGRQFSNSRSEMNVSTLELGDSALYLCASSFPDEKLFFGSGTQLSVL.